This T cell receptor beta chain was captured by sequencing in a study of shared clonotypes between healthy human individuals (dated by TCRdb to 2020 to 2021). Study-level background: A couple of women and a few men aged 18 to 49 years were included in the cohort. Per donor, three plates each were used for CD4 naive and CD4 memory, two for CD8 naive, and one for CD8 memory. Different laboratories and diverse techniques were used to prepare libraries and sequence TCR repertoires, to increase sequencing depth and limit assay-specific biases. The study deeply sequenced blood TCR repertoires of 5 or 6 healthy adults to estimate repertoire size and the extent of clonotype sharing between individuals. Each donor's leukapheresis produced roughly between roughly 0.85 and 10 billion PBMCs. The investigation overall reported the following: Pairwise subsampling indicated that sequencing depth was expected to affect the degree of clonotype sharing among donors. Sampling was limited to blood, and TCR repertoires in tissue likely differ from TCR repertoires in blood. Clonotypes shared by all four sorted-subset donors showed higher generation probabilities than non-shared clonotypes. The genetic and exposure-history diversity represented was limited by the small number of donors. Sharing across a few donors was observed for around 5% of naive CD4, 3% to 3.5% of naive CD8, over 2% of memory CD4, and roughly 0.43% of memory CD8 clonotypes. Naive subsets generally had larger estimated clonotype richness than memory subsets. Rarefaction of sorted-subset datasets indicated incomplete sequencing despite the large sequencing depth.

In regard to this clone: The specificity of this receptor is unknown. Base qualities are not recorded, but no much larger clone differs from it by a single base.

Using the deep immunoSEQ assay, multiplex PCR amplified TCR CDR3 regions from genomic DNA. Extracted genomic DNA from each cell subset was distributed evenly across all wells of several immunoSEQ 96-well plates, and each plate was treated as a replicate. Each replicate PCR for sorted subsets received 200 ng genomic DNA, equal to roughly 29,000 T cell genomes. Purified libraries were quantified with a Qubit 3.0 fluorometer, sized on a Bioanalyzer 2100, and re-quantified with the KAPA Library Quantification kit. Every immunoSEQ 96-well plate was sequenced on a separate single-read 150-cycle Illumina NextSeq 550 flow cell. As for the original processing: Because the immunoSEQ output held only junctional sequences and lacked quality scores, the filtering could not match the filtering applied to full-length reads. To assign V/J genes and CDR3, sequences were annotated against IMGT germline references using PyIR, a Python wrapper for IgBLAST v1.9. Reads with weak V/J assignments (E-value above 1e-6), missing CDR3, stop codons, out-of-frame junctions, or ambiguous translated residues were removed. V3J clonotypes were defined as sequences sharing the same inferred V gene, J gene, and CDR3 amino acid sequence. The percentage overlap between two repertoires was calculated by dividing the number of shared unique clonotypes by the size of the smaller repertoire. RTK rarefaction, the Chao1 estimator, and Recon v2.1 estimates of unobserved clonotypes were used to assess repertoire richness. For all TCRbeta clonotypes obtained by the gDNA method from a handful of donors, generation probabilities were computed with OLGA. Sourced from immuneACCESS, this table was stored by TCRdb with only in-frame sequences that have V and J called. A share of the clones is absent; for the studies checked, an unresolved V gene accounts for under half, and the remainder has no known explanation. From that table come the V and J calls and clone size; the DNA was used to work out D and trimming. The sample table lists roughly 2,300,000 clones, approximately 90% of them with a count of one. The top ten constitute more than 0.35% of the sample.

The junction shows trimming of 5 bases on V and 0 bases on J, plus 17 bases between the germline ends. The germline V gene (reference sequence) supplies CDR1 SEHNR and CDR2 FQNEAQ. The CDR3, from cysteine to phenylalanine, totals 17 residues. The read is trimmed to its CDR3 DNA, 51 bases read in frame from base 1. The donors were healthy, HIV-negative adults who had no recently reported acute infections or vaccinations. All donors were Caucasian adults living in Nashville, Tennessee, USA. CD4+ T cells were enriched through magnetic negative selection, after which naive cells were positively selected on CD45RA and the remaining negative fraction served as the memory subset. Blood was obtained by leukapheresis, after which PBMCs were separated by Ficoll-Histopaque density gradient centrifugation and cryopreserved in liquid nitrogen vapor phase. Analytical flow cytometry was used to check the purity and quantity of every magnetically sorted T cell population. From each sorted fraction, genomic DNA was isolated and quantified by UV absorbance on a Nanodrop 2000c.

This sequence was found in a man younger than 30 in good health. Some clones in this sample may be carry-over from other donors' samples. Recombination linked TRBV7-9 to TRBJ1-5; the D gene is possibly TRBD1, with 6 bases matching. The sequencing sample was made of naive CD4+ T cells from PBMCs. In light of the paper, this sample's cell subset or site label describes: CD45RA+ positively selected. The bases are TGTGCCAGCAGCCCGGGTACGGGGACAATTAGCAATCAGCCCCAGCATTTT. It specifies CASSPGTGTISNQPQHF.